Below, 21 T cell receptor beta chains from the same sample are listed, as sequenced in a study of T cell changes during pregnancy in multiple sclerosis. Some clones are missing from TCRdb's copy, which holds only in-frame ones; the method was immunoSEQ multiplex PCR. The profile shows approximately 41,000 clones, roughly 88% of them singletons. The specimen comprised CD8+ T cells from peripheral blood mononuclear cells, sampled in the first trimester of pregnancy. These receptor sequences come from a female donor with multiple sclerosis, enrolled in a pregnancy study.

The genes are TRBV5-1 and TRBJ1-1; D possibly corresponds to TRBD1 (6 bases). Trimming shortened V by 0 bases and J by 7 bases, and 10 bases separated the two germline ends. Germline assignment: CDR1 SGHRS and CDR2 YFSETQ. This CDR3 has 13 residues. The CDR3 sequence: CASSLATGFEAFF. The CDR3 DNA reads TGCGCCAGCAGCTTGGCCACAGGGTTTGAAGCTTTCTTT. The whole variable domain, remainder taken from reference TRBV5-1 and TRBJ1-1, is KAGVTQTPRYLIKTRGQQVTLSCSPISGHRSVSWYQQTPGQGLQFLFEYFSETQRNKGNFPGRFSGRQFSNSRSEMNVSTLELGDSALYLCASSLATGFEAFFGQGTRLTVV.

The chain recombines TRBV4-3 with TRBJ1-1; TRBD1 matches at 9 bases. The ends lost 2 bases at V and 3 bases at J; junction bases unmatched: 10. This CDR3 has 17 residues. Germline assignment: CDR1 LGHNA and CDR2 YSLEER. The CDR3 bases are TGCGCCAGCAGCCAACTTGATACAGGGGGCGCAGACACTGAAGCTTTCTTT. Protein sequence: CASSQLDTGGADTEAFF.

The sample holds one count of this clone. The gene calls are TRBV5-5 and TRBJ2-1; no clear D gene. The CDR3 spans 16 residues. Germline CDR1 is SGHKS and CDR2 is YYEKEE (reference sequence). Trimming took off 0 bases at V and 0 bases at J, with 10 bases between the two ends. CDR3 DNA sequence: TGTGCCAGCAGCTTGGAATCATCTAGCTCCTACAATGAGCAGTTCTTC. It encodes CASSLESSSSYNEQFF.

The chain joins TRBV7-9 to TRBJ2-7; 9 nucleotides agree with TRBD1. Per germline, CDR1 SEHNR and CDR2 FQNEAQ (reference sequence). CDR3 length: 15 residues. V shed 4 bases, J shed 4 bases, and the junction held 8 bases outside the gene matches. CDR3 amino acids: CASSSPATGGYEQYF. CDR3 nucleotides: TGTGCCAGCAGCTCCCCCGCGACAGGGGGGTACGAGCAGTACTTC.

The gene calls are TRBV11-2 and TRBJ2-5; TRBD2 is a possible D gene (5 bases). Germline assignment: CDR1 SGHAT and CDR2 FQNNGV. V lost 5 bases and J 2 bases, leaving 15 bases between the germline ends. This CDR3 is 15 amino acids long. CDR3 sequence (DNA): TGTGCCAGCAGCGCAACAGCGGCAACTCAAGAGACCCAGTACTTC. Encoded protein: CASSATAATQETQYF. Filled out from reference TRBV11-2 and TRBJ2-5, the complete variable domain reads EAGVAQSPRYKIIEKRQSVAFWCNPISGHATLYWYQQILGQGPKLLIQFQNNGVVDDSQLPKDRFSAERLKGVDSTLKIQPAKLEDSAVYLCASSATAATQETQYFGPGTRLLVL.

The chain employs TRBV5-4 and TRBJ2-7; 10 positions agree with TRBD1. Germline CDR1 and CDR2: SGHNT and YYREEE (reference sequence). This CDR3 spans 14 amino acids. Germline trimming cut 7 bases from V and 6 bases from J; bases unmatched to any gene: 10. CDR3 bases: TGTGCCAGCCGCTCAGGGGACAGGGGAAGCGAGCAGTACTTC. This codes for CASRSGDRGSEQYF.

This clone was detected only once. This sequence joins TRBV4-1 and TRBJ2-5; 7 bases are shared with TRBD1. Germline CDR1 is MGHRA and CDR2 is YSYEKL. The CDR3 loop spans 14 amino acids. Losses at the gene ends were 1 base for V and 3 bases for J; bases not matched to a gene: 2. CDR3 region: CASSQGQGEETQYF. The CDR3 nucleotides are TGCGCCAGCAGCCAAGGACAGGGAGAAGAGACCCAGTACTTC.

This clone was detected only a few times. The chain carries TRBV10-3 and TRBJ1-4; 9 bases align to TRBD1. Trimming cost V 1 base and J 16 bases; bases outside gene matches: 7. Germline lookup yields CDR1 ENHRY and CDR2 SYGVKD. CDR3 size: 13 residues. The CDR3 here is CAISEFGDRDPFF. In nucleotides, the CDR3 is TGTGCCATCAGTGAGTTTGGGGACAGGGACCCGTTTTTT.

The chain is built from TRBV6-1 and TRBJ1-5, with D maybe TRBD1 (6 bases). This CDR3 region has 12 residues. V lost 7 bases to trimming and J lost 3 bases, with 7 bases between them. CDR1 and CDR2 from the germline V gene are MNHNS and SASEGT. CDR3 coding DNA: TGTGCCAGCACAGGGGCCAATCAGCCCCAGCATTTT. Translating it yields CASTGANQPQHF.

V and J are TRBV7-7 and TRBJ2-1; 7 nucleotides line up with TRBD1. Germline V gene sequence: CDR1 SSHAT, CDR2 FNYEAQ (reference sequence). The CDR3 contains 17 residues. The ends lost 1 base at V and 0 bases at J; junction bases unmatched: 6. CDR3 sequence: CASSLGPGQYSYNEQFF. As DNA, the CDR3 is TGTGCCAGCAGCTTAGGTCCGGGACAGTACTCCTACAATGAGCAGTTCTTC.

The chain has TRBV4-3 and TRBJ1-5, with D perhaps matching TRBD1 (5 bases). Trimming cost V 1 base and J 0 bases, with 13 bases left between them. The CDR3 is 17 residues long. Per germline, CDR1 LGHNA and CDR2 YSLEER. CDR3 residues: CASSQATGHFSNQPQHF. CDR3 bases: TGCGCCAGCAGCCAAGCCACTGGACACTTTAGCAATCAGCCCCAGCATTTT.

The chain's CDR3 is CASSYVTPFNNYGYTF. The DNA of the CDR3 is TGTGCCAGCAGTTACGTAACACCCTTTAATAACTATGGCTACACCTTC. The chain couples TRBV6-5 to TRBJ1-2; no clear D. Deletions cut 2 bases from V and 1 base from J, with 14 bases between. Germline assignment: CDR1 MNHEY and CDR2 SVGAGI. The CDR3 extends over 16 amino acids.

This chain uses TRBV4-2 with TRBJ2-3; D ambiguous. Germline CDR1 reads LGHNA; CDR2 reads YNFKEQ. CDR3 length equals 16 residues. V lost 0 bases to trimming and J lost 3 bases, with 13 bases between them. CDR3 protein: CASSQDQATSTDTQYF. In DNA, the CDR3 is TGTGCCAGCAGCCAAGATCAAGCTACCTCTACAGATACGCAGTATTTT.

The V gene is TRBV9, the J gene TRBJ1-2; weak D call: TRBD1 (6 bases). Trimming left V 2 bases short and J 8 bases short, with 13 bases between. The CDR3 spans 13 residues. Germline assignment: CDR1 SGDLS and CDR2 YYNGEE. The DNA for the CDR3 is TGTGCCAGCAGCGTGACAGGTGGTCCCGGCTACACCTTC. This translates into CASSVTGGPGYTF.

The chain uses TRBV29-1 and TRBJ2-1, with D perhaps TRBD2 (6 bases). Trimming left V 6 bases short and J 0 bases short, with 12 bases between. Germline-derived CDR1 and CDR2 are SQVTM and ANQGSEA. The CDR3 has 14 amino acids. CDR3 nucleotide sequence: TGCAGCGTCGAGGGACTCGGCTCCTACAATGAGCAGTTCTTC. This encodes CSVEGLGSYNEQFF.

The V call is TRBV11-2, the J call TRBJ2-2; no reliable D call. Germline CDR1 and CDR2: SGHAT and FQNNGV. Trimming pared 0 bases from V and 6 bases from J, leaving 5 bases between. The CDR3 spans 13 residues. CDR3 sequence reads: CASSLDQAGELFF. CDR3 nucleotide sequence: TGTGCCAGCAGCTTAGATCAGGCCGGGGAGCTGTTTTTT. Full variable domain (rest looked up from reference TRBV11-2 and TRBJ2-2): EAGVAQSPRYKIIEKRQSVAFWCNPISGHATLYWYQQILGQGPKLLIQFQNNGVVDDSQLPKDRFSAERLKGVDSTLKIQPAKLEDSAVYLCASSLDQAGELFFGEGSRLTVL.

The V call is TRBV10-3, the J call TRBJ2-3; a possible D gene is TRBD1 (6 bases). V gave up 6 bases and J gave up 2 bases, with 15 bases separating them. This CDR3 has 15 amino acids. Germline V gene data show CDR1 as ENHRY and CDR2 as SYGVKD. As DNA, the CDR3 is TGTGCCATCAGATCCCCGGACAGAGACACAGATACGCAGTATTTT. It translates to CAIRSPDRDTDTQYF.

The chain carries TRBV9 and TRBJ2-1; tentative D call: TRBD1 (5 bases). The CDR3 is 16 amino acids. Trimming shortened V by 0 bases and J by 6 bases, and 16 bases separated the two germline ends. Germline-derived CDR1 and CDR2 are SGDLS and YYNGEE. The CDR3 coding sequence is TGTGCCAGCAGCGTAGGGACAACACTGTGGGGCAATGAGCAGTTCTTC. Its translation: CASSVGTTLWGNEQFF.

J is TRBJ1-1 and V is TRBV29-1, with 9 positions matching TRBD1. The CDR3 runs 13 residues. V was clipped by 5 bases and J by 6 bases; unmatched bases: 7. The germline V gene encodes CDR1 SQVTM and CDR2 ANQGSEA. CDR3 sequence reads: CSVSTGGGAEAFF. In nucleotides, the CDR3 is TGCAGCGTTTCTACAGGGGGCGGAGCTGAAGCTTTCTTT.

This chain joins TRBV19 and TRBJ2-7; TRBD2 agrees at 7 bases. Trimming at V came to 5 bases and at J to 0 bases, leaving 16 bases not matched to a gene. The germline CDR1 and CDR2 sequences are LNHDA and SQIVND (reference sequence). The CDR3 runs to 18 residues. The CDR3 DNA is TGTGCCAGTAGTCCCAGGGCGCGGGAGTACCAAAGCTCCTACGAGCAGTACTTC. This sequence encodes CASSPRAREYQSSYEQYF.

The rearrangement uses TRBV10-3 and TRBJ2-1, with 10 bases fitting TRBD2. In germline, CDR1 is ENHRY, CDR2 SYGVKD. With V trimmed by 4 bases and J by 9 bases, 12 bases remained unmatched. The CDR3 sequence is 16 residues long. The CDR3 is CAISGHKRGGRGEQFF. In nucleotides, the CDR3 is TGTGCCATCAGTGGGCACAAGCGGGGGGGCCGTGGTGAGCAGTTCTTC.